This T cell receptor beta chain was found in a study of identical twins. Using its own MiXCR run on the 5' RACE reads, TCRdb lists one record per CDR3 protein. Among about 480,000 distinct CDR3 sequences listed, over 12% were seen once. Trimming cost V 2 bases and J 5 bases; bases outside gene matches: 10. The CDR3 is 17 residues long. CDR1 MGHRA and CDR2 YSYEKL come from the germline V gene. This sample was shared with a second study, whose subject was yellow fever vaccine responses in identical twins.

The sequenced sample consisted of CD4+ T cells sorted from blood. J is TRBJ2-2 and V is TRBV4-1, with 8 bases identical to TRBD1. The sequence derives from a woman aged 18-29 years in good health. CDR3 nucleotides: TGCGCCAGCAGCCAACTTGACAGGGGACGGGGGACCGGGGAGCTGTTTTTT. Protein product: CASSQLDRGRGTGELFF.